This TCR beta chain is drawn from a study of Graves' ophthalmopathy and Graves' hyperthyroidism. Whole-study context: Peripheral blood was collected at initial diagnosis, before any treatment.

This clonotype was picked up many times. Its matching antigen is unknown. Whole-study results and caveats: A model built from 13 signatures distinguished ophthalmopathy from stable hyperthyroidism with around 91% sensitivity and 81.08% specificity.

Ineligible for inclusion were patients with other autoimmune diseases, uncontrolled infections, pregnancy or lactation. Isolation of PBMCs was performed using 8 to 10 ml of fresh peripheral blood. CDR1 is MGHRA and CDR2 is YSYEKL in the germline V gene. With 1 base removed from V and 5 bases from J, the gap between germline ends came to 11 bases. The CDR3 loop spans 14 amino acids. The TCR beta CDR3 regions underwent amplification from RNA transcripts. HTBI primers were employed in first-round RT-PCR, then a second-round multiplex PCR followed. TCRdb re-called the multiplex PCR reads with MiXCR, one entry per CDR3 protein. The sample lists about 620,000 distinct CDR3 sequences; 22% were seen once.

What was sequenced was peripheral blood. The sequence was collected from a woman in her late teens or twenties with stable Graves' hyperthyroidism. Some clones in this sample may be carry-over from other donors' samples. This chain joins TRBV4-1 and TRBJ1-1, with D perhaps matching TRBD1 (6 bases). CDR3 sequence (DNA): TGCGCCAGCAGCCAAGTGCGGGGGCAGACTGAAGCTTTCTTT. This translates into CASSQVRGQTEAFF.